A selection of T cell receptor beta chains follows, all from one sample in a study of cytomegalovirus exposure and HLA in healthy donors. Data came from immunoSEQ multiplex PCR; TCRdb stores just in-frame clones and leaves some out. The data contain 170,000 or so clones, 80% of them singletons. Material: PBMCs. These receptors were collected from a man aged 30 to 39 in good health and CMV-seropositive. Both conserved end residues are part of each CDR3. Fields, in order: J gene, D gene, clone size, V gene, CDR3 protein, CDR3 DNA. D genes are given only for firm matches. The size field is filled for only some rows; it gives once, few, many or a size class.

TRBJ2-7 TRBD2 . TRBV6-6 CASSFKAGASSYEQYF TGTGCCAGCAGTTTTAAAGCGGGGGCGAGCTCCTACGAGCAGTACTTC
TRBJ2-7 . . TRBV6-5 CASSPVTGKTYEQYF TGTGCCAGCAGCCCCGTAACAGGAAAGACCTACGAGCAGTACTTC
TRBJ2-5 TRBD2 . TRBV4-1 CASSQGTRGGETQYF TGCGCCAGCAGCCAGGGGACTAGGGGCGGAGAGACCCAGTACTTC
TRBJ2-3 TRBD1 . TRBV10-3 CAISEQGAGTDTQYF TGTGCCATCAGTGAACAGGGGGCCGGCACAGATACGCAGTATTTT
TRBJ1-1 . . TRBV6-5 CASNSQYTEAFF TGTGCCAGCAATTCTCAGTACACTGAAGCTTTCTTT
TRBJ2-1 TRBD1 . TRBV2 CASSVRQGADNEQFF TGTGCCAGCAGCGTTCGACAGGGGGCGGACAATGAGCAGTTCTTC
TRBJ2-2 . . TRBV6-5 CASSYSPGDTGELFF TGTGCCAGCAGTTACTCGCCAGGGGACACCGGGGAGCTGTTTTTT
TRBJ2-7 . . TRBV7-9 CASSFPSYSLTETYEQYF TGTGCCAGCAGCTTTCCCTCCTATTCCTTAACTGAGACCTACGAGCAGTACTTC
TRBJ2-7 TRBD2 few TRBV6-1 CASSVPKRTSEYEQYF TGTGCCAGCAGTGTGCCTAAGCGGACTAGCGAGTACGAGCAGTACTTC
TRBJ2-7 TRBD2 once TRBV6-1 CASSEALAGALRSYEQYF TGTGCCAGCAGTGAAGCGTTAGCGGGGGCTTTAAGATCCTACGAGCAGTACTTC
TRBJ1-6 TRBD1 once TRBV5-4 CASSSTRQGVNSPLHF TGTGCCAGCAGCTCGACCAGACAGGGGGTTAATTCACCCCTCCACTTT
TRBJ2-1 . . TRBV5-1 CASSLQGSYNEQFF TGCGCCAGCAGCTTGCAGGGGTCGTACAATGAGCAGTTCTTC
TRBJ2-7 . . TRBV5-5 CASTITGSGAYEQYF TGTGCCAGCACCATTACCGGATCGGGGGCCTACGAGCAGTACTTC
TRBJ1-4 . . TRBV4-3 CASSKMSGTNEKLFF TGCGCCAGCAGCAAGATGTCGGGAACTAATGAAAAACTGTTTTTT
TRBJ2-4 . . TRBV5-5 CASSPGQKNIQYF TGTGCCAGCAGCCCCGGACAGAAAAACATTCAGTACTTC
TRBJ1-1 TRBD1 . TRBV7-2 CASRPPGQGYTEAFF TGTGCCAGCAGGCCCCCGGGACAGGGCTACACTGAAGCTTTCTTT
TRBJ1-1 TRBD1 . TRBV4-1 CASSHKQGTGTEAFF TGCGCCAGCAGCCACAAACAGGGGACCGGCACTGAAGCTTTCTTT
TRBJ2-3 . . TRBV6-4 CASSVEGQGGNTQYF TGTGCCAGCAGTGTGGAGGGCCAGGGGGGCAATACGCAGTATTTT
TRBJ2-1 TRBD2 . TRBV9 CASSVRSGGDRFF TGTGCCAGCAGCGTAAGAAGCGGGGGGGATCGGTTCTTC
TRBJ2-7 TRBD2 . TRBV5-6 CASSFGSGSYEQYF TGTGCCAGCAGCTTTGGTAGCGGGAGCTACGAGCAGTACTTC
TRBJ2-3 . . TRBV6-5 CASSPRVRDTQYF TGTGCCAGCAGTCCCAGGGTGAGAGATACGCAGTATTTT
TRBJ2-6 . . TRBV7-3 CASSLNPSGAGANVLTF TGTGCCAGCAGCTTAAACCCCTCAGGGGCCGGGGCCAACGTCCTGACTTTC
TRBJ1-1 . . TRBV6-5 CASSYTESQNTEAFF TGTGCCAGCAGTTACACAGAAAGCCAGAACACTGAAGCTTTCTTT
TRBJ1-2 TRBD1 . TRBV6-6 CASSRQGEGLGTF TGTGCCAGCAGCAGACAGGGGGAGGGCCTCGGCACCTTC
TRBJ2-6 TRBD1 . TRBV7-2 CASSLYGTAGANVLTF TGTGCCAGCAGCCTATACGGGACAGCCGGGGCCAACGTCCTGACTTTC
TRBJ2-7 TRBD2 . TRBV6-1 CASSEDLAGGYEQYF TGTGCCAGCAGTGAAGATCTAGCGGGTGGATACGAGCAGTACTTC
TRBJ1-1 TRBD1 . TRBV5-4 CASSLAGTVNTEAFF TGTGCCAGCAGCTTGGCTGGGACAGTGAACACTGAAGCTTTCTTT
TRBJ2-7 . . TRBV6-5 CATKQGPEQYF TGTGCCACAAAACAGGGCCCCGAGCAGTACTTC
TRBJ1-2 . . TRBV6-1 CASSGTPSGGNYGYTF TGTGCCAGCAGTGGAACCCCCTCTGGGGGGAACTATGGCTACACCTTC
TRBJ1-5 TRBD1 . TRBV2 CASGGQGNQPQHF TGTGCCAGCGGGGGACAGGGAAATCAGCCCCAGCATTTT
TRBJ1-1 TRBD1 . TRBV7-3 CASSHRTGAEAFF TGTGCCAGCAGCCACCGGACAGGGGCTGAAGCTTTCTTT
TRBJ2-7 TRBD1 . TRBV19 CASSITGGSEQYF TGTGCCAGTAGTATTACAGGGGGCAGTGAGCAGTACTTC
TRBJ2-2 TRBD2 . TRBV5-1 CASSDGTSGRVGELFF TGCGCCAGCAGCGACGGGACTAGCGGGAGAGTCGGGGAGCTGTTTTTT
TRBJ2-3 . . TRBV14 CASSQGARRVTQYF TGTGCCAGCAGCCAAGGGGCCCGGCGGGTTACGCAGTATTTT
TRBJ2-1 TRBD2 . TRBV27 CASSSIAGGRYNEQFF TGTGCCAGCAGTTCTATAGCGGGAGGGCGGTACAATGAGCAGTTCTTC
TRBJ2-3 TRBD1 . TRBV30 CAWSGQGNTDTQYF TGTGCCTGGAGTGGACAGGGTAACACAGATACGCAGTATTTT
TRBJ2-7 TRBD2 . TRBV5-5 CASSFRGLGTYEQYF TGTGCCAGCAGCTTTAGAGGACTAGGCACCTACGAGCAGTACTTC
TRBJ2-7 . . TRBV7-2 CASSLAGRGRTSYYEQYF TGTGCCAGCAGCTTAGCGGGTCGTGGGAGGACCTCTTACTACGAGCAGTACTTC
TRBJ2-1 . . TRBV10-2 CASSESFVREYNEQFF TGCGCCAGCAGTGAGTCGTTCGTACGGGAATACAATGAGCAGTTCTTC
TRBJ2-3 . . TRBV28 CASSYPGHGQDTQYF TGTGCCAGCAGTTACCCAGGGCACGGCCAAGATACGCAGTATTTT
TRBJ2-3 TRBD2 . TRBV4-1 CASSQDVAGEDTQYF TGCGCCAGCAGCCAAGATGTAGCGGGAGAGGATACGCAGTATTTT
TRBJ1-2 . once TRBV6-6 CASSYPQGEAYGYTF TGTGCCAGCAGTTACCCCCAGGGTGAAGCCTATGGCTACACCTTC
TRBJ2-7 . few TRBV9 CASSPRGSGSSYEQYF TGTGCCAGCAGCCCCCGTGGTAGCGGCAGCTCCTACGAGCAGTACTTC
TRBJ2-7 . . TRBV27 CASSSLYEQYF TGTGCCAGCAGTTCGCTCTACGAGCAGTACTTC
TRBJ2-3 . . TRBV6-9 CASVTKRTDTQYF TGTGCCAGCGTGACGAAGAGGACAGATACGCAGTATTTT
TRBJ2-1 TRBD2 . TRBV5-1 CASSLGVASGSNEQFF TGCGCCAGCAGCTTGGGGGTGGCTAGCGGGAGCAATGAGCAGTTCTTC
TRBJ2-5 TRBD1 . TRBV5-6 CASSAGQVESETQYF TGTGCCAGCAGCGCGGGACAGGTGGAATCAGAGACCCAGTACTTC
TRBJ1-1 . . TRBV2 CASTPVADQNTEAFF TGTGCCAGCACCCCTGTAGCAGACCAGAACACTGAAGCTTTCTTT
TRBJ2-2 . once TRBV27 CASSLNSGGDTGELFF TGTGCCAGCAGTCTCAATAGTGGAGGGGACACCGGGGAGCTGTTTTTT
TRBJ2-3 . few TRBV6-1 CASSSQGWGADTQYF TGTGCCAGCAGTTCTCAGGGATGGGGTGCAGATACGCAGTATTTT
TRBJ2-5 TRBD2 . TRBV7-9 CASSLDSGGALKETQYF TGTGCCAGCAGCCTAGATAGCGGGGGGGCATTGAAGGAGACCCAGTACTTC
TRBJ2-1 . . TRBV2 CASGRGVYNEQFF TGTGCCAGCGGCAGGGGAGTCTACAATGAGCAGTTCTTC
TRBJ2-1 TRBD1 . TRBV7-9 CASHNRGNYNEQFF TGTGCCAGCCATAACAGGGGGAACTACAATGAGCAGTTCTTC
TRBJ2-7 TRBD1 few TRBV27 CASSFRGPTYEQYF TGTGCCAGCAGTTTTAGGGGGCCGACCTACGAGCAGTACTTC
TRBJ1-4 . . TRBV27 CASRTSGVQNEKLFF TGTGCCAGCAGAACCTCAGGGGTACAAAATGAAAAACTGTTTTTT
TRBJ2-7 TRBD1 . TRBV28 CASSGQDRPYEQYF TGTGCCAGCAGTGGACAGGACAGACCCTACGAGCAGTACTTC
TRBJ2-6 TRBD1 . TRBV7-9 CASSLDRGLGGANVLTF TGTGCCAGCAGCTTGGACAGGGGGCTGGGTGGGGCCAACGTCCTGACTTTC
TRBJ1-6 TRBD1 . TRBV7-8 CASSTRGDRRYNSPLHF TGTGCCAGCAGCACGCGGGGGGACAGACGGTATAATTCACCCCTCCACTTT